The next 28 T cell receptor beta chains were all read from a single sample in a study of chemoradiotherapy in HPV16-positive cancers. Libraries were prepared by immunoSEQ multiplex PCR; TCRdb keeps only in-frame clonotypes and omits some of them. The sample shows some 8,300 clones, about 75% of them seen only once. This sample comprised tumor tissue, obtained from a patient who underwent chemoradiotherapy. Receptors originate from a human donor with HPV-associated anogenital cancer.

The chain uses TRBV7-2 and TRBJ1-6; D unresolved. Germline V gene lookup returns CDR1 SGHTA and CDR2 FQGNSA. With 4 bases removed from V and 10 bases from J, the gap between germline ends came to 11 bases. This CDR3 region has 13 residues. The CDR3 nucleotides read TGTGCCAGCAGCTCCAGGTTTCCGTCACCCCTCCACTTT. The encoded protein is CASSSRFPSPLHF.

This chain connects TRBV5-1 to TRBJ1-5, with TRBD1 identical over 10 bases. CDR1 is SGHRS, CDR2 YFSETQ, per germline. This CDR3 contains 15 residues. V shed 4 bases, J shed 7 bases, and the junction held 8 bases outside the gene matches. The CDR3: CASSRGTGEGQPQHF. The CDR3 DNA follows: TGCGCCAGCAGCAGGGGGACAGGGGAAGGGCAGCCCCAGCATTTT.

The chain combines TRBV5-4 with TRBJ2-5, with D possibly being TRBD1 or TRBD2 (5 bases each). This CDR3 region has 15 residues. The germline V gene encodes CDR1 SGHNT and CDR2 YYREEE (reference sequence). V lost 4 bases to trimming and J lost 5 bases, with 18 bases between them. CDR3 DNA: TGTGCCAGCAGCACCTGGGACGGCCCTAGGGAGACCCAGTACTTC. Translated: CASSTWDGPRETQYF.

The rearrangement links TRBV30 to TRBJ1-5; D is unclear. Germline V gene data show CDR1 as GTSNPN and CDR2 as SVGIG (reference sequence). V lost 0 bases to trimming and J lost 7 bases, with 16 bases between them. The CDR3 is 15 amino acids. In nucleotides, the CDR3 is TGTGCCTGGAGTGTACAAAACGGCAGAGGGCAGCCCCAGCATTTT. Amino acid sequence: CAWSVQNGRGQPQHF.

The V call is TRBV6-1, the J call TRBJ2-7, with D perhaps matching TRBD2 (5 bases). The CDR3 is 16 amino acids. Germline CDR1 MNHNS, CDR2 SASEGT. V was cut by 1 base and J by 0 bases, with 13 bases left in between. The CDR3 sequence: CASSEGVARSSYEQYF. The CDR3 DNA follows: TGTGCCAGCAGTGAAGGGGTAGCGAGGAGCTCCTACGAGCAGTACTTC.

In this sample, this clone turned up a few times. The chain links TRBV7-6 to TRBJ2-7, with no clear D. The CDR3 covers 11 residues. CDR1 is SGHVS, CDR2 FNYEAQ, per germline. V lost 5 bases and J lost 2, with 4 bases in between. The CDR3 region has the DNA TGTGCCAGCAGCCCCGCCTACGAGCAGTACGTC. Translated: CASSPAYEQYV.

The chain has TRBV29-1 and TRBJ1-2; 7 positions agree with TRBD1. Germline CDR1 SQVTM, CDR2 ANQGSEA. Losses at the gene ends were 4 bases for V and 8 bases for J; bases not matched to a gene: 16. The CDR3 sequence is 15 residues long. The CDR3 DNA reads as TGCAGCGTTGCTCGGGGGACGGAGGGGGCGGGAGGCTACACCTTC. As protein: CSVARGTEGAGGYTF.

This clone was counted once. The rearrangement joins TRBV19 to TRBJ1-1; D ambiguous. The V gene's germline CDR1 is LNHDA and CDR2 SQIVND (reference sequence). This CDR3 region has 14 residues. The V gene lost 1 base and the J gene lost 4 bases, with 10 bases spanning the gap. This CDR3 reads CASSIGRTGTEAFF. The CDR3 region has the DNA TGTGCCAGTAGTATAGGACGGACGGGCACTGAAGCTTTCTTT. Combining the CDR3 with reference TRBV19 and TRBJ1-1 gives the whole variable domain DGGITQSPKYLFRKEGQNVTLSCEQNLNHDAMYWYRQDPGQGLRLIYYSQIVNDFQKGDIAEGYSVSREKKESFPLTVTSAQKNPTAFYLCASSIGRTGTEAFFGQGTRLTVV.

The gene calls are TRBV20-1 and TRBJ2-7; 8 nucleotides align to TRBD1. The CDR3 extends over 11 amino acids. V was pared by 5 bases and J by 4 bases, with 1 base of the junction left unmatched. The germline gives CDR1 DFQATT, CDR2 SNEGSKA (reference sequence). The CDR3 here is CSARQGYEQYF. In nucleotides, the CDR3 is TGCAGTGCTCGACAGGGGTACGAGCAGTACTTC.

The chain joins TRBV11-3 to TRBJ1-3; weak D call: TRBD1 (6 bases). The CDR3 spans 15 residues. Trimming shortened V by 5 bases and J by 4 bases, and 15 bases separated the two germline ends. From germline, CDR1 is SGHNT and CDR2 YENEEA. Written as DNA, the CDR3 is TGTGCCAGCAGCCTTAGCGGCACAGGGGGAAACACCATATATTTT. Its protein product is CASSLSGTGGNTIYF.

The rearrangement joins TRBV6-6 to TRBJ2-1, with D possibly being TRBD2 (5 bases). V was cut by 6 bases and J by 0 bases, with 15 bases left in between. CDR3 length equals 16 residues. CDR1 and CDR2 from the germline V gene are MNHNY and SVGAGI (reference sequence). This CDR3 reads CASRQQRRSSYNEQFF. Written as DNA, the CDR3 is TGTGCCAGCAGACAGCAGCGGCGCAGCTCCTACAATGAGCAGTTCTTC.

The rearrangement joins TRBV30 to TRBJ2-6, with D perhaps TRBD1 or TRBD2 (5 bases each). Trimming took off 3 bases at V and 4 bases at J, with 16 bases between the two ends. The CDR3 length is 16 residues. Germline V gene data show CDR1 as GTSNPN and CDR2 as SVGIG (reference sequence). CDR3 in DNA: TGTGCCTGGAGGGGGCCGGGGCTCCCCGGGGCCAACGTCCTGACTTTC. It specifies CAWRGPGLPGANVLTF.

Only a few counts were recorded for this clone. The J gene is TRBJ2-3, the V gene TRBV9, with 7 bases aligning to TRBD2. Germline assignment: CDR1 SGDLS and CDR2 YYNGEE. This CDR3 contains 15 residues. The ends lost 0 bases at V and 4 bases at J; junction bases unmatched: 5. CDR3 region: CASSVGGRAADTQYF. The CDR3 DNA sequence: TGTGCCAGCAGCGTAGGAGGGAGGGCCGCAGATACGCAGTATTTT.

The chain couples TRBV9 to TRBJ2-6; 8 nucleotides line up with TRBD1. The CDR3 extends over 16 amino acids. Germline-derived CDR1 and CDR2 are SGDLS and YYNGEE. V lost 3 bases, J lost 1 base, and 3 bases stayed unmatched. In DNA, the CDR3 is TGTGCCAGCAGCGCGGGACAGGTTTCTGGGGCCAACGTCCTGACTTTC. Protein product: CASSAGQVSGANVLTF.

The chain couples TRBV21-1 to TRBJ2-7; the table gives TRBD2 as D, unverified against the DNA. TRBV21-1 is a listed pseudogene. CDR3 length: 15 amino acids. The CDR3 DNA is TGTGCCAGCAGCAGACGGCCAGGGAGGAAGAACGAGCAGTACTTC. Amino acid sequence: CASSRRPGRKNEQYF.

The rearrangement links TRBV4-1 to TRBJ1-2; 8 bases are shared with TRBD1. The J segment lost 2 bases and the V segment lost 2 bases, leaving 7 bases of the junction unmatched. Germline CDR1 and CDR2: MGHRA and YSYEKL. The CDR3 is made up of 16 amino acids. The CDR3 bases are TGCGCCAGCAGCCAACCCTTGGACAGGGCCAACTATGGCTACACCTTC. This encodes CASSQPLDRANYGYTF.

V is TRBV6-5 and J is TRBJ2-5; D is unresolved. V was pared by 6 bases and J by 2 bases, with 4 bases between. The CDR3 is made up of 11 amino acids. Per germline, CDR1 MNHEY and CDR2 SVGAGI. CDR3 in DNA: TGTGCCAGCAGCCGACAAGAGACCCAGTACTTC. Protein product: CASSRQETQYF.

This clone came up a few times. The CDR3 nucleotides read TGTGCCAGCAGTGTGGACCTCCTCGGTACGCAGTATTTT. As protein: CASSVDLLGTQYF. The V call is TRBV25-1, the J call TRBJ2-3; D uncertain. The germline V gene encodes CDR1 MGHDK and CDR2 SYGVNS. Trimming left V 4 bases short and J 8 bases short, with 13 bases between. The CDR3 runs to 13 residues.

The V and J genes are TRBV7-8 and TRBJ1-3; no clear D gene. Germline-derived CDR1 and CDR2 are SGHVS and FQNEAQ. The CDR3 is 15 amino acids. V lost 3 bases, J lost 2 bases, and 11 bases lay in between. The CDR3 DNA reads TGTGCCAGCAGCTTGAGAGGGTTTACTGGAAACACCATATATTTT. This translates into CASSLRGFTGNTIYF.

This chain connects TRBV11-3 to TRBJ1-4; unclear D gene. The CDR3 runs to 16 residues. Germline-derived CDR1 and CDR2 are SGHNT and YENEEA. Trimming removed 4 bases from V and 2 bases from J, with 14 bases in between. DNA for the CDR3: TGTGCCAGCAGCTACACGACGGGGAGGACTAATGAAAAACTGTTTTTT. Its protein is CASSYTTGRTNEKLFF.

The J gene is TRBJ2-7, the V gene TRBV2; D remains ambiguous. Per the germline V gene, CDR1 is SNHLY and CDR2 is FYNNEI. The V end lost 4 bases, the J end lost 12 bases, and 13 bases lay between the germline ends. The CDR3 has 11 amino acids. Here the CDR3 DNA reads TGTGCCAGCAGTGGATTCCAAGATCCGTACTTC. Amino acids: CASSGFQDPYF. Complete variable domain (other parts from reference TRBV2 and TRBJ2-7): EPEVTQTPSHQVTQMGQEVILRCVPISNHLYFYWYRQILGQKVEFLVSFYNNEISEKSEIFDDQFSVERPDGSNFTLKIRSTKLEDSAMYFCASSGFQDPYFGPGTRLTVT.

The chain employs TRBV7-8 and TRBJ2-2, with D possibly matching TRBD1 (6 bases). The CDR3 contains 15 residues. CDR1 and CDR2 from the germline V gene are SGHVS and FQNEAQ. V was cut by 0 bases and J by 6 bases, with 11 bases left in between. CDR3 amino acids: CASSLAQGKAGELFF. The CDR3 DNA reads TGTGCCAGCAGCTTAGCCCAGGGGAAGGCCGGGGAGCTGTTTTTT. Full variable domain (rest looked up from reference TRBV7-8 and TRBJ2-2): GAGVSQSPRYKVAKRGQDVALRCDPISGHVSLFWYQQALGQGPEFLTYFQNEAQLDKSGLPSDRFFAERPEGSVSTLKIQRTQQEDSAVYLCASSLAQGKAGELFFGEGSRLTVL.

The CDR3 spells CASSGTTRSYNEQFF. The CDR3 DNA is TGTGCCAGCAGTGGGACTACTCGTTCCTACAATGAGCAGTTCTTC. The chain joins TRBV7-6 to TRBJ2-1; 7 nucleotides align to TRBD2. The V segment lost 6 bases and the J segment 1 base; nucleotides outside the gene matches: 6. The CDR3 is made up of 15 amino acids. Germline values: CDR1 SGHVS, CDR2 FNYEAQ.

V is TRBV7-9 and J is TRBJ2-3, with D unresolved. Germline values: CDR1 SEHNR, CDR2 FQNEAQ (reference sequence). This CDR3 comprises 13 residues. With 5 bases removed from V and 4 bases from J, the gap between germline ends came to 10 bases. The CDR3 coding sequence is TGTGCCAGCAGCCTCGTCCCCCCAGATACGCAGTATTTT. This sequence encodes CASSLVPPDTQYF.

The chain links TRBV5-4 to TRBJ1-3; tentative D call: TRBD1 (5 bases). V gave up 6 bases and J gave up 3 bases, with 13 bases separating them. The CDR3 is 14 amino acids. Germline V gene lookup returns CDR1 SGHNT and CDR2 YYREEE (reference sequence). The CDR3 sequence is CASTRRGYGNTIYF. DNA of the CDR3: TGTGCCAGCACCCGCCGGGGGTATGGAAACACCATATATTTT.

This CDR3 is CAISESETDYGYTF. For the CDR3, the DNA is TGTGCCATCAGTGAGTCAGAGACCGACTATGGCTACACCTTC. This chain joins TRBV10-3 and TRBJ1-2, with no clear D. This CDR3 contains 14 residues. Between the trimmed V and J ends, which lost 0 bases and 3 bases, there was a span of 8 bases. Germline assignment: CDR1 ENHRY and CDR2 SYGVKD.

The genes are TRBV7-2 and TRBJ2-7; 7 bases line up with TRBD1. This CDR3 region has 14 residues. V lost 3 bases, J lost 2 bases, and 4 bases stayed unmatched. Germline CDR1 is SGHTA and CDR2 is FQGNSA. This CDR3 is CASSFPRGTYEQYF. CDR3 DNA: TGTGCCAGCAGCTTTCCCAGGGGGACCTACGAGCAGTACTTC. The variable domain in full, with the rest retrieved from reference TRBV7-2 and TRBJ2-7, is GAGVSQSPSNKVTEKGKDVELRCDPISGHTALYWYRQSLGQGLEFLIYFQGNSAPDKSGLPSDRFSAERTGGSVSTLTIQRTQQEDSAVYLCASSFPRGTYEQYFGPGTRLTVT.

Concerning this clone: An end of the junction differs from the germline gene, which may be a read error. The CDR3 sequence is CSARDLHEQFF. CDR3 nucleotides: TGCAGTGCTCGAGACTTACATGAGCAGTTCTTC. The V gene is TRBV20-1, the J gene TRBJ2-1; no reliable D call. The germline gives CDR1 DFQATT, CDR2 SNEGSKA (reference sequence). This CDR3 comprises 11 residues.